The present T cell receptor beta chain was sequenced within a study of OX40 agonist ivuxolimab in advanced cancers. The table came from immunoSEQ multiplex PCR; TCRdb's copy has only in-frame clones and leaves some out. The sample shows some 95,000 clones, about nine tenths of them seen only once. This clone appeared a single time. Germline V gives CDR1 SGHRS, CDR2 YFSETQ. The CDR3 totals 16 residues. Trimming at V came to 4 bases and at J to 1 base, leaving 5 bases not matched to a gene. The sample in question was CD4+ or CD8+ T cells sorted from blood, obtained in a trial of the OX40 agonist ivuxolimab. The chain combines TRBV5-1 with TRBJ2-5; 12 bases fit TRBD2. The sequence derives from an adult with an advanced solid tumor such as melanoma, head and neck, liver or kidney cancer. The CDR3 DNA is TGCGCCAGCAGCCGGGGGACTAGCGGGTCCCAAGAGACCCAGTACTTC. Protein product: CASSRGTSGSQETQYF.